This T cell receptor beta chain stems from a study of T cell changes during pregnancy in multiple sclerosis. Here immunoSEQ multiplex PCR was the method, and the copy in TCRdb shows in-frame clones only, minus some. Among 68,000 or so clones listed, roughly 94% were seen once. The clonotype originates from a female donor in good health, enrolled as a control in a pregnancy study. The specimen comprised peripheral blood, sampled in the second trimester of pregnancy.

CDR3 residues: CASSGSGRSSYEQYF. For the CDR3, the DNA is TGTGCCAGCAGCGGTAGCGGGAGGAGCTCCTACGAGCAGTACTTC. This chain connects TRBV11-3 to TRBJ2-7, with 10 bases that match TRBD2. The junction had 4 bases not matched to a gene; V was cut back by 5 bases and J by 0 bases. CDR1 is SGHNT and CDR2 is YENEEA in the germline V gene. This CDR3 region has 15 residues.